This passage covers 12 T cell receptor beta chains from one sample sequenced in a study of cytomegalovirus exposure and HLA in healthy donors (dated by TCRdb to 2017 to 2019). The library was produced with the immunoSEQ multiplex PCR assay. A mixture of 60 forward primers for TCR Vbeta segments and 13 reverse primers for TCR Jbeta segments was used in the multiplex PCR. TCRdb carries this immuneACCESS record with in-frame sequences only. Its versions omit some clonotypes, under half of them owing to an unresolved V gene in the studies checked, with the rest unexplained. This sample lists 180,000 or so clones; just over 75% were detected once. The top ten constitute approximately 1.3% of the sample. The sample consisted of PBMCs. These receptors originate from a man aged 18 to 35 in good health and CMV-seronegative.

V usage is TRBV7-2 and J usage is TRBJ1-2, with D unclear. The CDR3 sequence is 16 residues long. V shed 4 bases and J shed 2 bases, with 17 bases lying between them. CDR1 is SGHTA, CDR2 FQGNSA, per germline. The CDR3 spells CASSSSVGNLNYGYTF. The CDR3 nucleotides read TGTGCCAGCAGCTCGTCAGTGGGCAATTTGAACTATGGCTACACCTTC.

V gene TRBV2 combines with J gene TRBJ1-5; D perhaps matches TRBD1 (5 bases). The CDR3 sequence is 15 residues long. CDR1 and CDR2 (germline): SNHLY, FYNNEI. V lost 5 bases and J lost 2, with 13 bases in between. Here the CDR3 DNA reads TGTGCCAGCAGTCGGGGGGACTCGGGCAATCAGCCCCAGCATTTT. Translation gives CASSRGDSGNQPQHF.

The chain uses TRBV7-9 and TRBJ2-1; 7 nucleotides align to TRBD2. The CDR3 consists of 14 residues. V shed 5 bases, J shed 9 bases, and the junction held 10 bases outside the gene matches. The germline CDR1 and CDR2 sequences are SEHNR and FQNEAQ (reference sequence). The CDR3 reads CASSPKGGSSEQFF. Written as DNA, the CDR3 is TGTGCCAGCAGCCCGAAGGGCGGGAGTAGTGAGCAGTTCTTC.

CDR3 DNA: TGTGCCAGCAGCTCCGGACTAGTTGCTTACGAGCAGTACTTC. Translation gives CASSSGLVAYEQYF. The genes are TRBV5-6 and TRBJ2-7, with 7 positions matching TRBD2. Germline V gene lookup returns CDR1 SGHDT and CDR2 YYEEEE. Trimming removed 3 bases from V and 4 bases from J; junction bases left unmatched: 7. The CDR3 is 14 residues long.

CDR3 sequence: CASSAGQLNTEAFF. The CDR3 nucleotides read TGTGCCAGCAGTGCGGGACAGTTGAACACTGAAGCTTTCTTT. V usage is TRBV27 and J usage is TRBJ1-1; 7 nucleotides line up with TRBD1. The CDR3 extends over 14 amino acids. V lost 5 bases to trimming and J lost 0 bases; unmatched junction nucleotides: 3. Germline V gene sequence: CDR1 MNHEY, CDR2 SMNVEV (reference sequence).

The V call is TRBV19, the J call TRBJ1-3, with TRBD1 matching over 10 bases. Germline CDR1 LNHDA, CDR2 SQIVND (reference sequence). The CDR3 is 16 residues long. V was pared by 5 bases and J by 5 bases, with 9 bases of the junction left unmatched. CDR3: CASSSPGTGERNTIYF. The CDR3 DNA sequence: TGTGCCAGTAGTTCTCCCGGGACAGGGGAGAGAAACACCATATATTTT.

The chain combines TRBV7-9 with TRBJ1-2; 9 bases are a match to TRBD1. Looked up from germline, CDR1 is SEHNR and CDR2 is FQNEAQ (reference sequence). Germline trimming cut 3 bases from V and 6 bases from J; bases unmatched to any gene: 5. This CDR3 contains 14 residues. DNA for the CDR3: TGTGCCAGCAGCTTTAGTGGGACAGGGAATGGCTACACCTTC. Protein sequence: CASSFSGTGNGYTF.

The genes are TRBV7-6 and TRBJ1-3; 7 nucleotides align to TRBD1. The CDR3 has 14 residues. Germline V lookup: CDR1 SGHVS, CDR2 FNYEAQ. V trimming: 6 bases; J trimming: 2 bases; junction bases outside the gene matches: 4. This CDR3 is CASRNRGTGNTIYF. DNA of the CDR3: TGTGCCAGCAGGAACAGGGGAACTGGAAACACCATATATTTT.

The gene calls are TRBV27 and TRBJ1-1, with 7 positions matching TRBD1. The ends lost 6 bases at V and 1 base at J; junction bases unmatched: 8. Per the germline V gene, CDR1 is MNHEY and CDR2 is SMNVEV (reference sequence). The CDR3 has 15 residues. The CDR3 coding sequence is TGTGCCAGCAGACTAACAGGGGTAGAGAACACTGAAGCTTTCTTT. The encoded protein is CASRLTGVENTEAFF.

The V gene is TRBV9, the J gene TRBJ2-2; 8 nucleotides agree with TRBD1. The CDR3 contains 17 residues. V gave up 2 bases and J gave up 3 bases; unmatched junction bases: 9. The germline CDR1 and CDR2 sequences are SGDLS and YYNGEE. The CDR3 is CASSVSSGTGHTGELFF. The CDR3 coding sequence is TGTGCCAGCAGCGTTTCGTCCGGGACAGGCCACACCGGGGAGCTGTTTTTT.

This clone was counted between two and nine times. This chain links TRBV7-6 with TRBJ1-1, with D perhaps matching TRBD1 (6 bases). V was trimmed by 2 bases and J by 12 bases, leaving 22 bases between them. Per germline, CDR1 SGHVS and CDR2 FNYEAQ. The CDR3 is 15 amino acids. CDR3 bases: TGTGCCAGCAGCTTAAGGAGTGCGGAACAGGGCCCGACTTTCTTT. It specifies CASSLRSAEQGPTFF.

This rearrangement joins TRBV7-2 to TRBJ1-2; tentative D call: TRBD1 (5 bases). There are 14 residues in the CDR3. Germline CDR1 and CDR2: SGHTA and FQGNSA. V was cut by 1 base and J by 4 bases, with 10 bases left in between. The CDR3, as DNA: TGTGCCAGCAGCTTAGGGCAGGGCTCCTATGGCTACACCTTC. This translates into CASSLGQGSYGYTF.